These 2 T cell receptor beta chains originate from one sample sequenced in a study of T cell responses to AZD1222 COVID-19 vaccine. Clones were sequenced by immunoSEQ multiplex PCR, and TCRdb holds only the in-frame ones, with some missing. The sample carries tens of thousands of clones, 83% recorded once. The specimen comprised peripheral blood, sampled 28 days after the second AZD1222 dose. The origin of the receptors is an adult who received the AZD1222 COVID-19 vaccine.

This clone was counted only a few times. The chain recombines TRBV19 with TRBJ1-2; no definite D call. The CDR3 runs 15 residues. Looked up from germline, CDR1 is LNHDA and CDR2 is SQIVND (reference sequence). The V end was cut by 8 bases, the J end by 4 bases, with 20 bases between. This chain's CDR3 is CASGGPREPSYGYTF. In nucleotides, the CDR3 is TGTGCCAGTGGCGGGCCGAGGGAACCTAGCTATGGCTACACCTTC.

The chain has TRBV19 and TRBJ2-5, with 9 nucleotides matching TRBD2. Germline loops: CDR1 LNHDA, CDR2 SQIVND (reference sequence). Trimming cost V 3 bases and J 1 base; bases outside gene matches: 3. The CDR3 covers 15 residues. The CDR3 sequence: CASSISGGTQETQYF. The CDR3 DNA reads TGTGCCAGTAGTATTAGCGGGGGCACCCAAGAGACCCAGTACTTC.